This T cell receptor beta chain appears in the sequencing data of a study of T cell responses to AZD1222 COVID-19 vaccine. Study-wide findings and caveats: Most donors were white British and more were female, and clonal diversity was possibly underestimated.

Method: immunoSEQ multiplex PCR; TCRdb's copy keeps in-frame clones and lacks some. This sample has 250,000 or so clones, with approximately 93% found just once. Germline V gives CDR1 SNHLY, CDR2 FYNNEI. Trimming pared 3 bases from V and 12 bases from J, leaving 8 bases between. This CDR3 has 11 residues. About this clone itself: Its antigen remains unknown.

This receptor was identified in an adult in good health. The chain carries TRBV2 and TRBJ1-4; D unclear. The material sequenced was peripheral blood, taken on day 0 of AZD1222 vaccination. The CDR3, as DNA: TGTGCCAGCAGTGAGGAGGGCGAACTGTTTTTT. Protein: CASSEEGELFF. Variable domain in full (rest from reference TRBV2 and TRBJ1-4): EPEVTQTPSHQVTQMGQEVILRCVPISNHLYFYWYRQILGQKVEFLVSFYNNEISEKSEIFDDQFSVERPDGSNFTLKIRSTKLEDSAMYFCASSEEGELFFGSGTQLSVL.